A selection of T cell receptor beta chains follows, all from one sample in a study of blood T cell repertoires in COVID-19. Produced via immunoSEQ multiplex PCR; TCRdb's table is partial and in-frame only. Found here are fewer than 35,000 clones, about nine tenths of them singletons; the top ten hold approximately 3.7%. The sample comprised peripheral blood. Receptor source: a man between 60 and 75 years old with acute or convalescent COVID-19. The CDR3 runs from the conserved cysteine through the conserved F or W. The D gene is left open where the match is weak. Size is stated for part of the rows, as once, few or many counts, or as a class when the clone is expanded.

>TRBV7-3|.|.|TRBJ2-7
CASSLRGDSEEQYF
TGTGCCAGCAGCTTAAGGGGGGACTCGGAAGAGCAGTACTTC
>TRBV6-1|.|TRBD1|TRBJ1-1
CASSEQGEDTEAFF
TGTGCCAGCAGTGAACAGGGGGAGGACACTGAAGCTTTCTTT
>TRBV11-3|.|.|TRBJ2-3
CASSLSGSTDTQYF
TGTGCCAGCAGCTTATCGGGGAGCACAGATACGCAGTATTTT
>TRBV11-3|few|.|TRBJ2-5
CASSVGAFGETQYF
TGTGCCAGCAGCGTAGGGGCCTTTGGGGAGACCCAGTACTTC
>TRBV2|.|.|TRBJ1-2
CASSAQGYGYTF
TGTGCCAGCAGTGCGCAGGGCTATGGCTACACCTTC
>TRBV15|.|.|TRBJ1-1
CATSRQGKRTEAFF
TGTGCCACCAGCAGACAGGGGAAAAGGACTGAAGCTTTCTTT
>TRBV7-9|.|.|TRBJ2-3
CASSLAGGGDTQYF
TGTGCCAGCAGCTTAGCGGGAGGGGGAGATACGCAGTATTTT
>TRBV5-1|.|TRBD1|TRBJ1-5
CASSLTTGANQPQHF
TGCGCCAGCAGCCTAACGACAGGGGCCAATCAGCCCCAGCATTTT
>TRBV19|.|.|TRBJ2-2
CASRGRTAGNTGELFF
TGTGCCAGTAGGGGACGGACTGCGGGAAACACCGGGGAGCTGTTTTTT
>TRBV4-1|once|TRBD1|TRBJ2-7
CASSQAEGQSYEQYF
TGCGCCAGCAGCCAAGCCGAGGGACAGAGCTACGAGCAGTACTTC
>TRBV9|.|TRBD2|TRBJ2-1
CASSVAGRAGNEQFF
TGTGCCAGCAGCGTAGCCGGGAGGGCCGGTAATGAGCAGTTCTTC
>TRBV11-3|.|.|TRBJ1-1
CASSRRPGTEAFF
TGTGCCAGCAGCAGACGCCCCGGGACTGAAGCTTTCTTT
>TRBV19|.|.|TRBJ1-2
CASSNQGYGYTF
TGTGCCAGTAGTAACCAGGGGTATGGCTACACCTTC
>TRBV5-6|.|TRBD1|TRBJ1-5
CASSLAGRGMNQPQHF
TGTGCCAGCAGCTTGGCCGGCAGGGGGATGAATCAGCCCCAGCATTTT
>TRBV24-1|.|TRBD2|TRBJ2-2
CATSALSGENTGELFF
TGTGCCACCAGCGCCCTGAGCGGGGAGAACACCGGGGAGCTGTTTTTT
>TRBV6-5|.|TRBD1|TRBJ1-5
CASSSPGQGRHF
TGTGCCAGCAGTTCACCAGGACAGGGGAGGCATTTT
>TRBV15|.|TRBD2|TRBJ2-1
CATSRGLAGDNEQFF
TGTGCCACCAGCCGTGGACTAGCCGGGGACAATGAGCAGTTCTTC
>TRBV18|.|.|TRBJ2-3
CASSPNPGQLTDTQYF
TGTGCCAGCTCACCGAACCCGGGACAACTCACAGATACGCAGTATTTT
>TRBV6-5|.|.|TRBJ1-2
CASSYSRNGYTF
TGTGCCAGCAGTTACTCGAGAAATGGCTACACCTTC
>TRBV6-6|.|TRBD2|TRBJ2-1
CAIGLAGGNEQFF
TGTGCCATCGGACTAGCGGGTGGCAATGAGCAGTTCTTC
>TRBV7-6|.|.|TRBJ1-4
CASSAGGTRNEKLFF
TGTGCCAGCAGCGCTGGCGGGACGAGGAATGAAAAACTGTTTTTT
>TRBV5-6|.|TRBD2|TRBJ2-5
CASSFSGTRRKTQYF
TGTGCCAGCAGCTTCTCCGGGACTAGGAGGAAGACCCAGTACTTC